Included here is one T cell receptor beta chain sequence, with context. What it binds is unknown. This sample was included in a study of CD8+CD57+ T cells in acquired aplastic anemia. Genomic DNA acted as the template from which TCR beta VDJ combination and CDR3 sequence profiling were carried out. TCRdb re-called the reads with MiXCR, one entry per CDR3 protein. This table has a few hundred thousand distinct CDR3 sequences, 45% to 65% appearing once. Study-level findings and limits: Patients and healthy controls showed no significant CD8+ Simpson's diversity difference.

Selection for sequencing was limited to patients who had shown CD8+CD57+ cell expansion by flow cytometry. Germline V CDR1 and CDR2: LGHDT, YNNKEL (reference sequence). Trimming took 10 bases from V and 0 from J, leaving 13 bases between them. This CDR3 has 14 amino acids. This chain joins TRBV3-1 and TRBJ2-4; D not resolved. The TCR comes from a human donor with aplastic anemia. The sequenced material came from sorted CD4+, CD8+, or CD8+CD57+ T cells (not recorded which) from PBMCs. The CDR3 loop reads CAISTGLAKNIQYF. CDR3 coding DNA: TGTGCCATCAGTACCGGGCTAGCCAAAAACATTCAGTACTTC.